This note documents a single T cell receptor beta chain sequence. Its target is unknown. Trimming took 3 bases from V and 3 from J, leaving 11 bases between them. Germline V lookup: CDR1 LNHDA, CDR2 SQIVND (reference sequence). The CDR3 runs to 15 residues. As every portion of the isolated RNA was reverse transcribed, the sequencing read expressed TCRB transcripts. There were 3 million to 4 million reads on average in the naive, central memory and regulatory T cell samples. This table comes from immunoSEQ multiplex PCR, and its TCRdb copy is limited to in-frame clones, with some not included. The sample has around 40,000 clones, 51% seen once. A CD45RO/CCR7/CD25/CD127/CD95/CD27 panel sorted naive, central memory, regulatory and stem cell-like memory CD4+ cells. The data were taken from a study of beta chain features in type 1 diabetes. As for the study in general: Patients shared similar age, gender and cell yields with healthy donors. Whole-study results and caveats: When cDNA is sequenced, cells with high TCR expression could be over-represented.

This chain connects TRBV19 to TRBJ2-2; D gene unclear. The TCR comes from a woman aged 18-29 years in good health. The specimen sequenced was Tregs from blood. The CDR3 loop reads CASSMSERYTGELFF. In DNA, the CDR3 is TGTGCCAGTAGTATGTCCGAGAGGTACACCGGGGAGCTGTTTTTT. Drawing the rest from reference TRBV19 and TRBJ2-2, the complete variable domain is DGGITQSPKYLFRKEGQNVTLSCEQNLNHDAMYWYRQDPGQGLRLIYYSQIVNDFQKGDIAEGYSVSREKKESFPLTVTSAQKNPTAFYLCASSMSERYTGELFFGEGSRLTVL.